This T cell receptor (beta chain) was recovered during a study of CD8 T cells in ankylosing spondylitis. Findings and caveats of the study: Relatively rare in peripheral blood, disease-linked clones were also CD8+. Reactive arthritis synovial fluid and blood previously showed some of these motif variants. Ankylosing spondylitis blood seemed to carry a telltale TCR beta motif made of several highly homologous variants.

The authors made TCR beta libraries by quantitative 5'-RACE with molecular barcodes. TCRdb redid the calling of the 5' RACE reads with MiXCR, one entry per CDR3 protein. The sample has some 240,000 distinct CDR3 sequences, 6% to 8% seen once. About this clonotype itself: What it binds is not known.

Germline loops: CDR1 DFQATT, CDR2 SNEGSKA (reference sequence). The CDR3 is 17 amino acids. V dropped 6 bases and J dropped 2 bases, with 26 bases sitting between them. The chain recombines TRBV20-1 with TRBJ2-7; no definite D call. The sequence was obtained from a male donor with ankylosing spondylitis. Sequenced sample: blood, either unsorted or a sorted T cell fraction (not recorded which). The CDR3 sequence: CSARPPDFSRTPYEQYF. CDR3 sequence (DNA): TGCAGTGCAAGACCGCCTGATTTCAGTAGGACCCCCTACGAGCAGTACTTC.